This TCR beta chain emerged from a study of OX40 agonist ivuxolimab in advanced cancers. Measured with immunoSEQ multiplex PCR; TCRdb has only the in-frame clones, and not every one. The table lists some 58,000 clones, about 89% of them singletons. V gave up 3 bases and J gave up 11 bases, with 13 bases separating them. The CDR3 is 12 amino acids. Looked up from germline, CDR1 is MDHEN and CDR2 is SYDVKM. The chain combines TRBV28 with TRBJ1-1; no clear D. This specimen was CD4+ or CD8+ T cells sorted from blood, taken in a trial of the OX40 agonist ivuxolimab. The receptor's source is an adult with an advanced solid tumor such as melanoma, head and neck, liver or kidney cancer. CDR3 nucleotides: TGTGCCAGCAGTTTTTTTCCGGGCCGCGCTTTCTTT. As protein: CASSFFPGRAFF.